The clone carrying this T cell receptor beta chain was recorded a few times. A single record per CDR3 protein comes from TCRdb applying MiXCR to the 5' RACE reads. The sample lists more than 450,000 distinct CDR3 sequences, approximately 18% occurring once. CDR3 length equals 14 residues. The germline CDR1 and CDR2 sequences are SGHVS and FNYEAQ. Trimming removed 1 base at V and 6 bases at J, with 12 bases between. The data were taken from a study of T-cell memory formation after mild COVID-19. The V gene is TRBV7-6, the J gene TRBJ1-2; the D is unclear. This clonotype originated in an adult woman who had mild COVID-19 (a few samples of this study predate the infection). Cell type and time point are not known. Sequencing was carried out using PBMCs or a T cell subset sorted from them (not recorded which). The CDR3 DNA reads as TGTGCCAGCAGCTTAGGGGCAGGCGGGGATGGCTACACCTTC. Protein sequence: CASSLGAGGDGYTF.